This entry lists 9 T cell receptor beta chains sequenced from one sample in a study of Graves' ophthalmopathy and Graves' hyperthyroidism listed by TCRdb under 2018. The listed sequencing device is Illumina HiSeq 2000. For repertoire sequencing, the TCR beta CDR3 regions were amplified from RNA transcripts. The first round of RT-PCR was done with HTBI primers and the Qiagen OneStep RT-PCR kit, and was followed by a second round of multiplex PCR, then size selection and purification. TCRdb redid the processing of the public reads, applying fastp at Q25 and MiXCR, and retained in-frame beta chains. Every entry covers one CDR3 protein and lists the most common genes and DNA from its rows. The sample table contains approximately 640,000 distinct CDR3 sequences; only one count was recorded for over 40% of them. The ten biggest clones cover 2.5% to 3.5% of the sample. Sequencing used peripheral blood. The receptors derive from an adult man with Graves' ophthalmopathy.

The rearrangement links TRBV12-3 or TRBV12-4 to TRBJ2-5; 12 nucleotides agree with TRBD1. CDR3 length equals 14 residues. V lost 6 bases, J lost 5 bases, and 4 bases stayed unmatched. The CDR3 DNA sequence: TGTGCCAGCAGGGGGACAGGGGGCGCGGAGACCCAGTACTTC. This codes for CASRGTGGAETQYF.

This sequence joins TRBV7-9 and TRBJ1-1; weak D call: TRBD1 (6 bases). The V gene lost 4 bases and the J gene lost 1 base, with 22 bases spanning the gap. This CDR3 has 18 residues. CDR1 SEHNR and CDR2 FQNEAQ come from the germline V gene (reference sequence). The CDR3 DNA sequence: TGTGCCAGCAGCTCTCCGATGGGGTTGGGGGCCCAGAACACTGAAGCTTTCTTT. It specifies CASSSPMGLGAQNTEAFF. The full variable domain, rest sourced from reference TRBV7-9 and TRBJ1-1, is DTGVSQNPRHKITKRGQNVTFRCDPISEHNRLYWYRQTLGQGPEFLTYFQNEAQLEKSRLLSDRFSAERPKGSFSTLEIQRTEQGDSAMYLCASSSPMGLGAQNTEAFFGQGTRLTVV.

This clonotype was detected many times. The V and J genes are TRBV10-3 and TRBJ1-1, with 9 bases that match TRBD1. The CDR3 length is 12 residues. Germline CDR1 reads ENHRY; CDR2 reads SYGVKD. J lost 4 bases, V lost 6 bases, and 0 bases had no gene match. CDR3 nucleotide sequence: TGTGCCATCAGGGGACAGGGCACTGAAGCTTTCTTT. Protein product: CAIRGQGTEAFF.

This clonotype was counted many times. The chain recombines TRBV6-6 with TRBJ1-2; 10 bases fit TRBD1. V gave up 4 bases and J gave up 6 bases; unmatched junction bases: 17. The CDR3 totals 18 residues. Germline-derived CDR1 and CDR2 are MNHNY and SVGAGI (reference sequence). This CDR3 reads CASSFTQRQGALGDGYTF. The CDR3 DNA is TGTGCCAGCAGTTTCACCCAGAGACAGGGGGCGCTGGGGGATGGCTACACCTTC.

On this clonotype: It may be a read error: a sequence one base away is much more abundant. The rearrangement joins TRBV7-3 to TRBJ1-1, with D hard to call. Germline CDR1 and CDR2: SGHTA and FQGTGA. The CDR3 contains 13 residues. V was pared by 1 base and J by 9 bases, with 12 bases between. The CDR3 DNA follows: TGTGCCAGCAGCTTAAGGATGGAGGGTAAAGCTTTCTTT. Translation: CASSLRMEGKAFF.

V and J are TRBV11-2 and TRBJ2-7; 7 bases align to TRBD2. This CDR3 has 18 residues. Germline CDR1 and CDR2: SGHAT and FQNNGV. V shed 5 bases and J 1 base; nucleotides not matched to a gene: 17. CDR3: CASSPNITGTTRSYEQYF. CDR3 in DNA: TGTGCCAGCAGCCCCAATATTACCGGGACTACCCGTTCCTACGAGCAGTACTTC. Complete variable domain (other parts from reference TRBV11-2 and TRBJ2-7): EAGVAQSPRYKIIEKRQSVAFWCNPISGHATLYWYQQILGQGPKLLIQFQNNGVVDDSQLPKDRFSAERLKGVDSTLKIQPAKLEDSAVYLCASSPNITGTTRSYEQYFGPGTRLTVT.

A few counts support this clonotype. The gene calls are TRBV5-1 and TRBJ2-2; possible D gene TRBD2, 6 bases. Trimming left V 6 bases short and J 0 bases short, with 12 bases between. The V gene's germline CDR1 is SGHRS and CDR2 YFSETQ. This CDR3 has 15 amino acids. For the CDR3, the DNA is TGCGCCAGCAACCCAACTAGCCCGAACACCGGGGAGCTGTTTTTT. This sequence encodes CASNPTSPNTGELFF.

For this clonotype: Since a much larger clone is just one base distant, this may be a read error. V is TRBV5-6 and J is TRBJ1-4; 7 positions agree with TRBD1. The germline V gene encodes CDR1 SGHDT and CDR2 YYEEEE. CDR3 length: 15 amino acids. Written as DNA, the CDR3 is TGTGCCAGCAGCTTGGAGACAGGGTTCGGAGAAAAACTGGTTTTT. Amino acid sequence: CASSLETGFGEKLVF.

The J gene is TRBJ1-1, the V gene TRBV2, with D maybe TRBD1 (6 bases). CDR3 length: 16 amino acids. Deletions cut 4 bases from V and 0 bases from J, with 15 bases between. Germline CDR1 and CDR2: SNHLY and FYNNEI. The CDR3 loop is CASSATIGQLNTEAFF. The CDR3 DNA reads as TGTGCCAGCAGTGCTACCATAGGACAGTTGAACACTGAAGCTTTCTTT.